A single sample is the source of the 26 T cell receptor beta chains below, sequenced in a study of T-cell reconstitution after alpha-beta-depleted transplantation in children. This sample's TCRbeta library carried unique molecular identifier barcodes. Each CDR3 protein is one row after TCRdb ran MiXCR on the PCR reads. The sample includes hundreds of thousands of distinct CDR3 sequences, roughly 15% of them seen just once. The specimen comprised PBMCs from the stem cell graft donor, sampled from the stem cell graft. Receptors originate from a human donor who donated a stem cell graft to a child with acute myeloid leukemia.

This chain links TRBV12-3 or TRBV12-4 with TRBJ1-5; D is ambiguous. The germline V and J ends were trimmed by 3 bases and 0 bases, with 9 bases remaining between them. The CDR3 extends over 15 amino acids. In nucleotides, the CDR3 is TGTGCCAGCAGTTTCTCCAGTTATAGCAATCAGCCCCAGCATTTT. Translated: CASSFSSYSNQPQHF.

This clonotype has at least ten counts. Written as DNA, the CDR3 is TGTGCCAGCAGCGTAGCAGGTAGGGGATCAGGGGAAGAGCAGTACTTC. Its translation: CASSVAGRGSGEEQYF. The rearrangement joins TRBV9 to TRBJ2-7, with D perhaps matching TRBD1 (6 bases). CDR3 length: 16 amino acids. The ends were cut back, 0 bases at V and 7 bases at J, with 20 bases in the middle. Germline V gene sequence: CDR1 SGDLS, CDR2 YYNGEE.

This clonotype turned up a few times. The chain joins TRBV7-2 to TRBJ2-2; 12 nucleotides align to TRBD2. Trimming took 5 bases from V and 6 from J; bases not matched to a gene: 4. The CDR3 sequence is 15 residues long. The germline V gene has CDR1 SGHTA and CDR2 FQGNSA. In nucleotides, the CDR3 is TGTGCCAGCAGCCCAACTAGCGGGGGGCCCGGGGAGCTGTTTTTT. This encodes CASSPTSGGPGELFF. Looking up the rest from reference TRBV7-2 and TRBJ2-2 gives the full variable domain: GAGVSQSPSNKVTEKGKDVELRCDPISGHTALYWYRQSLGQGLEFLIYFQGNSAPDKSGLPSDRFSAERTGGSVSTLTIQRTQQEDSAVYLCASSPTSGGPGELFFGEGSRLTVL.

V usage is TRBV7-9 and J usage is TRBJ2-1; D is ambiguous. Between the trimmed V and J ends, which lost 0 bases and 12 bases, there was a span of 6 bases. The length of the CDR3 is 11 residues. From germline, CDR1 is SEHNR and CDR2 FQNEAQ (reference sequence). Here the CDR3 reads CASSLAGWQFF. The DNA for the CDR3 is TGTGCCAGCAGCTTAGCAGGTTGGCAGTTCTTC. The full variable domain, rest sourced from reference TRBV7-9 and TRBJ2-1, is DTGVSQNPRHKITKRGQNVTFRCDPISEHNRLYWYRQTLGQGPEFLTYFQNEAQLEKSRLLSDRFSAERPKGSFSTLEIQRTEQGDSAMYLCASSLAGWQFFGPGTRLTVL.

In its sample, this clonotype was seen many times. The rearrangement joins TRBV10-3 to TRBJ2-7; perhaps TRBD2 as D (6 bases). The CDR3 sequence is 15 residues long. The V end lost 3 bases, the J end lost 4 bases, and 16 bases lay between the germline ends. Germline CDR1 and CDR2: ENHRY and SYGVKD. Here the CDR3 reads CAISDGGSDDYEQYF. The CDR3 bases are TGTGCCATCAGTGATGGGGGGAGCGATGATTACGAGCAGTACTTC.

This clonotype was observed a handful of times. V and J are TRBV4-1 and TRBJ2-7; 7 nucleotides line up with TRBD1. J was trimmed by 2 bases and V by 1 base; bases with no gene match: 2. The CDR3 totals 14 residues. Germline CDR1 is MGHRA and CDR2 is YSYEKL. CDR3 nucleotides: TGCGCCAGCAGCCAAGCGACAGGGACCTACGAGCAGTACGTC. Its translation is CASSQATGTYEQYV.

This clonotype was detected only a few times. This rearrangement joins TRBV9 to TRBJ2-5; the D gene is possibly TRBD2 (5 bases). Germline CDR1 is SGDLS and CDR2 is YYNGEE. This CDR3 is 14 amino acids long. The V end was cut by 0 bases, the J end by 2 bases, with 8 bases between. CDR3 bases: TGTGCCAGCAGCGTAGAGAGCGGACAAGAGACCCAGTACTTC. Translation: CASSVESGQETQYF.

The CDR3 sequence is CASSPYKDEQFF. The DNA of the CDR3 is TGCGCCAGCAGCCCGTACAAGGATGAGCAGTTCTTC. The chain links TRBV5-1 to TRBJ2-1, with D unresolved. The length of the CDR3 is 12 residues. Germline CDR1 and CDR2: SGHRS and YFSETQ. Trimming removed 4 bases at V and 8 bases at J, with 10 bases between.

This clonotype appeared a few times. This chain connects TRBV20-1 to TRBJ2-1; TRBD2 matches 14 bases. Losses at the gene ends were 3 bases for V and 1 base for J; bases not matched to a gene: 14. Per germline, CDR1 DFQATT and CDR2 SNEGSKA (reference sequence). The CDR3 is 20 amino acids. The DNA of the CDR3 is TGCAGTGCTAGTGGTCCCGGGACTAGCGGGGGCCGTGGATCCTACAATGAGCAGTTCTTC. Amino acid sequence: CSASGPGTSGGRGSYNEQFF.

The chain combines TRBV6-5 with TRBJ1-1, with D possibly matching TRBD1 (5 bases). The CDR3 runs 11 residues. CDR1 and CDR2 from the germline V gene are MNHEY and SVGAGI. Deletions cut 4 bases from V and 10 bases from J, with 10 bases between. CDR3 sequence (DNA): TGTGCCAGCAGTTGGGGCGGGGGAGCTTTCTTT. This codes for CASSWGGGAFF.

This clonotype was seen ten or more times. As DNA, the CDR3 is TGCAGTGCCACTAGCCCACAGGCATCGAACACTGAAGCTTTCTTT. Its protein is CSATSPQASNTEAFF. J is TRBJ1-1 and V is TRBV20-1, with D maybe TRBD1 (5 bases). CDR3 size: 15 residues. V lost 6 bases, J lost 1 base, and 18 bases lay in between. The V gene's germline CDR1 is DFQATT and CDR2 SNEGSKA (reference sequence).

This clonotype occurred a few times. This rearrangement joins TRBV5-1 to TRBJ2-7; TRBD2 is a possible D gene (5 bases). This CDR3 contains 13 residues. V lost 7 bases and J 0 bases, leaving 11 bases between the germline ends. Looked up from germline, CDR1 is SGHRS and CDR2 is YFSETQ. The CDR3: CASGRRSSYEQYV. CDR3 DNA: TGCGCCAGCGGCCGGAGGAGCTCCTACGAGCAGTACGTC.

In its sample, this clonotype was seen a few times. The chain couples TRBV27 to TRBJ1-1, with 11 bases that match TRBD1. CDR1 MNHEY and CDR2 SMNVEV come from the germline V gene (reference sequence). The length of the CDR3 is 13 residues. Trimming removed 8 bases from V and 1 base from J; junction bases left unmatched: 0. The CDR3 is CASGTGGNTEAFF. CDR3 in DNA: TGTGCCAGCGGGACAGGGGGGAACACTGAAGCTTTCTTT.

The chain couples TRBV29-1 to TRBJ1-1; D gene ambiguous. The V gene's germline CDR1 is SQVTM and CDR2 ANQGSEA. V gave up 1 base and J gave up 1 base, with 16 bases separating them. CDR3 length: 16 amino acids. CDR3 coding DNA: TGCAGCGTTGAAGGGGCCATCTTCGGTAAGAACACTGAAGCTTTCTTT. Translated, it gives CSVEGAIFGKNTEAFF.

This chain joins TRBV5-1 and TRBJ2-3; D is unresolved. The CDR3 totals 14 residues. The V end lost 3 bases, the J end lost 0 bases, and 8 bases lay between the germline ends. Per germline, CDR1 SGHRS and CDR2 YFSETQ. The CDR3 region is CASSWADSTDTQYF. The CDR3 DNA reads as TGCGCCAGCAGCTGGGCGGACAGCACAGATACGCAGTATTTT. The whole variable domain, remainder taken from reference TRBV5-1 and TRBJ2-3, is KAGVTQTPRYLIKTRGQQVTLSCSPISGHRSVSWYQQTPGQGLQFLFEYFSETQRNKGNFPGRFSGRQFSNSRSEMNVSTLELGDSALYLCASSWADSTDTQYFGPGTRLTVL.

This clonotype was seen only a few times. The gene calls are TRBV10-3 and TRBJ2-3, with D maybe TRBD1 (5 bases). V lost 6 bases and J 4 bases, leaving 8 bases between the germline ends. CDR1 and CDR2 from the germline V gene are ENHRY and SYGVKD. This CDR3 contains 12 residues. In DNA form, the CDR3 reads TGTGCCATCAGCCCGACAGCAGATACGCAGTATTTT. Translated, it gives CAISPTADTQYF.

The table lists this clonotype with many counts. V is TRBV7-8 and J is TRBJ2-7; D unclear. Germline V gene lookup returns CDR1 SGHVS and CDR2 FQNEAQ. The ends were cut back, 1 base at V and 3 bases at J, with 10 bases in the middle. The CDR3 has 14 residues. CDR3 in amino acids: CASSLGGGGYEQYV. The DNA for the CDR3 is TGTGCCAGCAGCTTAGGAGGCGGCGGCTACGAGCAGTACGTC.

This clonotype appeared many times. The DNA of the CDR3 is TGCAGTGCTAAACAAATAGAATCAGGGGGGAACCAGCCCCAGCATTTT. This translates into CSAKQIESGGNQPQHF. This chain joins TRBV20-1 and TRBJ1-5, with TRBD1 matching over 7 bases. This CDR3 comprises 16 residues. V lost 4 bases to trimming and J lost 7 bases; unmatched junction nucleotides: 16. Germline CDR1 DFQATT, CDR2 SNEGSKA (reference sequence).

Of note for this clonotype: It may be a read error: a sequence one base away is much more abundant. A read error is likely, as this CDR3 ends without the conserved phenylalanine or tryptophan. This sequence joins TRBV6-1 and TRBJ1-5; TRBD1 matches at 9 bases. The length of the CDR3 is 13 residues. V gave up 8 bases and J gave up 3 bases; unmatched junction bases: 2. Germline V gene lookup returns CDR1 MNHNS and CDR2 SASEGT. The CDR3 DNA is TGTGCCAGCGGACAGGGGTACAATCAGCCCCAGCATTTG. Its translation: CASGQGYNQPQHL.

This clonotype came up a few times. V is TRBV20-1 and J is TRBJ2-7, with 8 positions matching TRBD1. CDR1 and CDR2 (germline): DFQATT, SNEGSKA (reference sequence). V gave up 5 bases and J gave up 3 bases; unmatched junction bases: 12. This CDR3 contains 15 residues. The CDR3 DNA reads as TGCAGTGCTCCCTCCTCCGGGACAGGTAGCTACGAGCAGTACTTC. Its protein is CSAPSSGTGSYEQYF.

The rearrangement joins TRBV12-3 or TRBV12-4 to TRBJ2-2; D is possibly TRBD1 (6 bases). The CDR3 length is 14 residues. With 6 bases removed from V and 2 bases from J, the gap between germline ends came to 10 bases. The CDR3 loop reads CASRRQANTGELFF. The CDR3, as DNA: TGTGCCAGCAGGCGACAGGCAAACACCGGGGAGCTGTTTTTT.

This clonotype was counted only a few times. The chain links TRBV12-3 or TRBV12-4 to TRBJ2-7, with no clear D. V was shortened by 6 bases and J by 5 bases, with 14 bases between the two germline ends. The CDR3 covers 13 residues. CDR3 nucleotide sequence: TGTGCCAGCAGCCTGACAAGGAAGAACGAGCAGTACTTC. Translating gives CASSLTRKNEQYF.

CDR3 coding DNA: TGCAGTGCTAATATCGGCAGGGAAGAGACCCAGTACTTC. Its translation is CSANIGREETQYF. This chain joins TRBV20-1 and TRBJ2-5, with TRBD1 as a possible D gene (5 bases). Germline values: CDR1 DFQATT, CDR2 SNEGSKA (reference sequence). Trimming took 4 bases from V and 3 from J, leaving 12 bases between them. The CDR3 is 13 amino acids.

CDR3 amino acids: CASSEWPGGSGANVLTF. The CDR3 bases are TGTGCCAGCAGTGAATGGCCAGGGGGCTCTGGGGCCAACGTCCTGACTTTC. J is TRBJ2-6 and V is TRBV6-1; 7 nucleotides match TRBD1. Germline CDR1 MNHNS, CDR2 SASEGT. V shed 2 bases and J 0 bases; nucleotides not matched to a gene: 4. The CDR3 spans 17 residues.

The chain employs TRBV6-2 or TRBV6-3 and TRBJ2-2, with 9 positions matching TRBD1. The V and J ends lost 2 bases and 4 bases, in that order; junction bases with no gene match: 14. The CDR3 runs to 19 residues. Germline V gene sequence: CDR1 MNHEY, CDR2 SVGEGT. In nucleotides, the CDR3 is TGTGCCAGCAGTTACCAACTGGGACAGGGCGCAGCGGGCACCGGGGAGCTGTTTTTT. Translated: CASSYQLGQGAAGTGELFF.

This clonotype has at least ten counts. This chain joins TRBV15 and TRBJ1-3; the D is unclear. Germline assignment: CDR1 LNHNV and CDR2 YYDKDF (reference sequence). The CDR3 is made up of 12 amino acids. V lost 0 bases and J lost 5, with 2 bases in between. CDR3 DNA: TGTGCCACCAGCAGAGACCGAAACACCATATATTTT. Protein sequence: CATSRDRNTIYF.